The present entry profiles one TCR beta chain with its context. The target antigen is unknown. The entry originates in a study of lymphopenia after photon versus proton radiotherapy. This CDR3 has 15 amino acids. Germline V gene data show CDR1 as LNHDA and CDR2 as SQIVND (reference sequence). The germline V and J ends were trimmed by 8 bases and 3 bases, with 19 bases remaining between them. Points from the study as a whole: Survival link was tested only in deceased patients; proton benefit remains a possibility. Proton therapy kept repertoires fairly stable, unlike photons, which gained effector/memory cells. In patients who died, overall survival fell as post-nadir TCR diversity dropped more. After the lymphocyte nadir, photon-treated repertoires showed oligoclonal expansion, especially of CD8+ Temra cells.

The repertoire was sequenced with immunoSEQ multiplex PCR; TCRdb's copy has only in-frame clones and lacks some. The sample consists of some 15,000 clones, roughly 82% of them appearing once. This receptor was taken from a man between 65 and 79 years old with pancreatic cancer. The sample in question was peripheral blood, obtained from a patient treated with proton-based radiotherapy. The V gene is TRBV19, the J gene TRBJ2-5; a weak D match, TRBD1 (6 bases). The CDR3 nucleotides are TGTGCCAGTTCCGTGACAGGAAGGGAGAAAGAGACCCAGTACTTC. It yields the protein CASSVTGREKETQYF.